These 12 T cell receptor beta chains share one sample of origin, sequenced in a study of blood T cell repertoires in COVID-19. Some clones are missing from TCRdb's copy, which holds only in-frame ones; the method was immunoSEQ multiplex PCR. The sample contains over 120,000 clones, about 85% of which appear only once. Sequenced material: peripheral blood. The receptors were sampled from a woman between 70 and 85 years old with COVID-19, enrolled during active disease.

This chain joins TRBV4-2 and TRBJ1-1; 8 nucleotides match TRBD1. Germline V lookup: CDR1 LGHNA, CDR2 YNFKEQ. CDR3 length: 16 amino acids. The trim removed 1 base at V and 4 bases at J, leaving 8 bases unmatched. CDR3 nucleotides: TGTGCCAGCAGCCAAGCTGGGACAGGCCGGGGCACTGAAGCTTTCTTT. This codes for CASSQAGTGRGTEAFF.

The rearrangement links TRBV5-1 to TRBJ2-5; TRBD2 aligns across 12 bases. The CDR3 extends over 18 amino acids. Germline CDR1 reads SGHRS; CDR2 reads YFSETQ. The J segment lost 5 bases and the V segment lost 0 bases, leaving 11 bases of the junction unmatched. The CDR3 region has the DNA TGCGCCAGCAGCTTGGCGTTGGCTAGCGGGGGGGCCCGGGAGACCCAGTACTTC. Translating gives CASSLALASGGARETQYF.

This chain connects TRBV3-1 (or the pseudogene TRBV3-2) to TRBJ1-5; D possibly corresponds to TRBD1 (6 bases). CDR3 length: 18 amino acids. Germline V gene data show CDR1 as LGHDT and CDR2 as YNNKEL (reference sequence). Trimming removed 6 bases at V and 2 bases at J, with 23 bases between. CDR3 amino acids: CASRKTGKRCGCNQPQHF. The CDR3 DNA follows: TGTGCCAGCAGGAAAACAGGGAAGAGGTGCGGTTGCAATCAGCCCCAGCATTTT.

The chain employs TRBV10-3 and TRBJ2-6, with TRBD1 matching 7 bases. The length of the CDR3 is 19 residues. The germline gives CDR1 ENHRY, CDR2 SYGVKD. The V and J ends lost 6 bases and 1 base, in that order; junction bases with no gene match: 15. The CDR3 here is CAISATSGQASSGANVLTF. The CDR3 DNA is TGTGCCATCAGCGCAACGAGCGGACAGGCCTCTTCTGGGGCCAACGTCCTGACTTTC.

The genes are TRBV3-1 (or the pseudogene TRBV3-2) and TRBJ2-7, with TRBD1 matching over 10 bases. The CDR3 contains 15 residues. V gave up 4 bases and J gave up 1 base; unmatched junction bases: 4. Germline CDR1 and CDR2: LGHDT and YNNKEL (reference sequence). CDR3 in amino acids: CASSLGQGGSYEQYF. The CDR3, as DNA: TGTGCCAGCAGCCTCGGACAGGGGGGATCCTACGAGCAGTACTTC.

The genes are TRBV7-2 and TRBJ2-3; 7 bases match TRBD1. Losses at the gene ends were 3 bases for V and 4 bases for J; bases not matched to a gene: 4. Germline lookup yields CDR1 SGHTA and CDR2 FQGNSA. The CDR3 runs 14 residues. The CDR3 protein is CASSFGQVPDTQYF. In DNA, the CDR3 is TGTGCCAGCAGCTTCGGACAGGTACCAGATACGCAGTATTTT.

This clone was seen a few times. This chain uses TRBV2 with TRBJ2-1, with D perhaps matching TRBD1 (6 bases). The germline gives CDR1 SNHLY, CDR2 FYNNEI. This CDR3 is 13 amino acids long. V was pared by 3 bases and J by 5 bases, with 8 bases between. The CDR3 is CASSDNRDNEQFF. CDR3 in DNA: TGTGCCAGCAGTGATAACAGGGACAATGAGCAGTTCTTC.

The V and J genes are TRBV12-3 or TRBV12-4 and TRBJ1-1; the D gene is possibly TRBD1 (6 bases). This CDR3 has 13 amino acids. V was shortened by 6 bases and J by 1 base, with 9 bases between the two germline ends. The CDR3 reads CASSQDRNTEAFF. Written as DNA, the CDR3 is TGTGCCAGCAGCCAGGACAGGAACACTGAAGCTTTCTTT.

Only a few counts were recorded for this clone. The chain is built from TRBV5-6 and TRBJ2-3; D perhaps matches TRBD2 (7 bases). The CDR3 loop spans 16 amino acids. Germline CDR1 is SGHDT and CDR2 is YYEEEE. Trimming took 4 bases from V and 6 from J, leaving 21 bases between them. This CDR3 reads CASSPPGGAGMDTQYF. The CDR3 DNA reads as TGTGCCAGCAGCCCCCCTGGGGGGGCGGGGATGGATACGCAGTATTTT.

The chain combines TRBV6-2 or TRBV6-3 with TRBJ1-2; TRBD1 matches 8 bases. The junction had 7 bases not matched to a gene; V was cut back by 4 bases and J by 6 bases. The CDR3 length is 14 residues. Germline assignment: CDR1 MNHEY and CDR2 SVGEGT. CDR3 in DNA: TGTGCCAGCAGTTTAGGGACAGGTACGAATGGCTACACCTTC. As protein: CASSLGTGTNGYTF.

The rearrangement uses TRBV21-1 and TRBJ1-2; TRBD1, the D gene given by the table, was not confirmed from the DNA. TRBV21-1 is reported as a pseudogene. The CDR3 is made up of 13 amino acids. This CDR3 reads CASRPRGNYGYTF. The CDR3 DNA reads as TGTGCCAGCAGACCCAGGGGGAACTATGGCTACACCTTC.

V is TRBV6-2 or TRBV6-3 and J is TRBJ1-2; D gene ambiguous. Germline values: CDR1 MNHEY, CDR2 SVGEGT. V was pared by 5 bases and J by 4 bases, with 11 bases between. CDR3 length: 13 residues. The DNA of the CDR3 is TGTGCCAGCAGTAACAGAGAAATCTATGGCTACACCTTC. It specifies CASSNREIYGYTF.